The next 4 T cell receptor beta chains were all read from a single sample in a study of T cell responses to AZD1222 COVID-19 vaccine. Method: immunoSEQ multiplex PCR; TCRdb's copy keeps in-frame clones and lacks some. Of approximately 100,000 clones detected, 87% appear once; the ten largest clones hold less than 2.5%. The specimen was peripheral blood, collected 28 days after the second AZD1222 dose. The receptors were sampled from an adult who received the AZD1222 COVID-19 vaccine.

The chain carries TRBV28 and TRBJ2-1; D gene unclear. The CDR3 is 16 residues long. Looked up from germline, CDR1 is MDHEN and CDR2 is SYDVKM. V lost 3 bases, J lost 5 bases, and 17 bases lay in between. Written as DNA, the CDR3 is TGTGCCAGCAGTTTTAGTGGGATTGGTAGGGACAATGAGCAGTTCTTC. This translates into CASSFSGIGRDNEQFF.

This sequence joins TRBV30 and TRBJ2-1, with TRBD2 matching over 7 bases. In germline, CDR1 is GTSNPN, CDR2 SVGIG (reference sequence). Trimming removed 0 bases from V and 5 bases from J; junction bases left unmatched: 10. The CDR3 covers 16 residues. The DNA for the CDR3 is TGTGCCTGGAGTGTAGGGTGGCGGGAGTCCCACAATGAGCAGTTCTTC. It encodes CAWSVGWRESHNEQFF. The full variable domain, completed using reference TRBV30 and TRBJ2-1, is SQTIHQWPATLVQPVGSPLSLECTVEGTSNPNLYWYRQAAGRGLQLLFYSVGIGQISSEVPQNLSASRPQDRQFILSSKKLLLSDSGFYLCAWSVGWRESHNEQFFGPGTRLTVL.

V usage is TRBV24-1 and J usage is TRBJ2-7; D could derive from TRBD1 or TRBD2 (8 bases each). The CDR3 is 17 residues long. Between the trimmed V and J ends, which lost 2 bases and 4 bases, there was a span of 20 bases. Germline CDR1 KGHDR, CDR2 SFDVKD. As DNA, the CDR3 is TGTGCCACCAGTGATTCAGCGGGAGACAGGGGATCTTACGAGCAGTACTTC. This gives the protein CATSDSAGDRGSYEQYF.

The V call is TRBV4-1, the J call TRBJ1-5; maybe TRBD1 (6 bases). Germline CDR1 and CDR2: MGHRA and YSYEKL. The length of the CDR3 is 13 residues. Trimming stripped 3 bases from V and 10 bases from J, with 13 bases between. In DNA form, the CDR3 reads TGCGCCAGCAGCCACCCAAACAGGGATCCCCAGCATTTT. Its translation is CASSHPNRDPQHF.